The rows below give T cell receptor beta chains drawn from one sample of a study of identical twins. From the 5' RACE reads, TCRdb called clonotypes with MiXCR, one entry per CDR3 protein. This repertoire shows 450,000 to 650,000 distinct CDR3 sequences, 7.5% to 10% found once; its top ten account for under 3.5%. In addition, the sample was reused for a study of yellow fever vaccine responses in identical twins.

Material: PBMCs. The receptors derive from a woman under 30 in good health. Each CDR3 is given with its conserved first and last residue. A clone size is listed for some rows: how often the clone was seen (once, few, many), or a class if it is expanded.

TRBJ2-3 | TRBV27 | NA | CASSLYGGITDTQYF
TRBJ2-7 | TRBV4-3 | few | CASSQDSLYEQYF
TRBJ2-7 | TRBV20-1 | NA | CSAADGAYEQYF
TRBJ2-7 | TRBV6-5 | NA | CASSKNSYEQYF
TRBJ2-3 | TRBV7-9 | many | CASRVADTQYF
TRBJ2-5 | TRBV12-3/TRBV12-4 | many | CASTPQSGGRETQYF
TRBJ2-3 | TRBV24-1 | few | CATSDLQGADTDTQYF
TRBJ2-7 | TRBV12-3/TRBV12-4 | few | CASGRDRGQGEQYF
TRBJ1-6 | TRBV12-3/TRBV12-4 | many | CASSRPAGDGNSPLHF
TRBJ2-1 | TRBV12-3/TRBV12-4 | NA | CASCLGLAGLSIYNEQFF
TRBJ2-3 | TRBV3-1 | many | CASSPEKGDTQYF
TRBJ2-5 | TRBV2 | NA | CASSATPHSGETQYF
TRBJ2-1 | TRBV5-5 | few | CASSSGQHEQFF
TRBJ2-5 | TRBV29-1 | NA | CSVVDRAASETQYF
TRBJ1-2 | TRBV5-1 | few | CASSLAVGQASGYTF
TRBJ2-2 | TRBV29-1 | many | CSVAGLPPWDTGELFF
TRBJ2-2 | TRBV20-1 | many | CSARRLAGPGELFF
TRBJ2-3 | TRBV11-1 | few | CASSTWDDPLSTDTQYF
TRBJ2-7 | TRBV28 | many | CASRDIRTGRVAYEQYF
TRBJ2-3 | TRBV12-3/TRBV12-4 | NA | CASRPGGGRGDTQYF
TRBJ2-7 | TRBV6-1 | NA | CASSPAPPTGLAGAQYF
TRBJ1-5 | TRBV7-6 | many | CASSLDGGGNQPQHF
TRBJ1-5 | TRBV7-9 | many | CASSSPEEWAQHF
TRBJ2-7 | TRBV5-1 | few | CASSPFQGQGHEQYF
TRBJ2-1 | TRBV13 | NA | CASSLRGGQASSYNEQFF
TRBJ2-1 | TRBV11-2 | NA | CASSESGASYNEQFF
TRBJ2-2 | TRBV6-2/TRBV6-3 | NA | CASSPFPGLAEIRGPGELFF
TRBJ2-1 | TRBV11-1 | few | CASSRYPTIWASYNEQFF
TRBJ1-1 | TRBV18 | NA | CASSKSGNTEAFF
TRBJ1-5 | TRBV12-3/TRBV12-4 | NA | CASSSLTGGGQPQHF
TRBJ2-3 | TRBV7-6 | NA | CASSLGGASGGRTDTQYF
TRBJ2-3 | TRBV12-3/TRBV12-4 | few | CASSPPSGRSTDTQYF
TRBJ2-7 | TRBV7-9 | NA | CASSPGGAGSPHEQYF
TRBJ2-7 | TRBV4-3 | NA | CASSQERLAYGEQYF
TRBJ2-7 | TRBV12-3/TRBV12-4 | NA | CASRQGAGYEQYF
TRBJ2-7 | TRBV5-6 | many | CASSLRGVLDKQYF
TRBJ2-3 | TRBV10-3 | few | CAINPGTGSYTDTQYF
TRBJ1-2 | TRBV5-6 | many | CASSRQGANYGYTF
TRBJ2-3 | TRBV7-3 | few | CASSPYRDRRGDTQYF
TRBJ1-6 | TRBV7-2 | many | CASSLGPLNSPLHF
TRBJ2-5 | TRBV7-2 | NA | CASGRDQRQETQYF
TRBJ2-1 | TRBV6-1 | few | CASRTSGGAVDEQFF
TRBJ2-5 | TRBV5-5 | NA | CASSLGGAGYQETQYF
TRBJ2-3 | TRBV23-1 | NA | CASSQSRGRGGTDTQYF
TRBJ1-1 | TRBV7-8 | many | CASSLDMDRGETEAFF
TRBJ2-2 | TRBV3-1 | many | CASSQGWQGPGELFF
TRBJ1-2 | TRBV6-1 | NA | CASSPWGQGGGYTF
TRBJ2-7 | TRBV10-3 | many | CAISTGSYEQYF
TRBJ2-1 | TRBV14 | NA | CASSPAGGPTYNEQFF
TRBJ2-1 | TRBV9 | NA | CASSVTASGGRNEHFF
TRBJ1-1 | TRBV7-9 | NA | CASTIQGDTEAFF
TRBJ2-7 | TRBV24-1 | many | CATSETGSGEQYF
TRBJ1-1 | TRBV12-3/TRBV12-4 | NA | CASSLVGSRMNTEAFF